Following are 8 T cell receptor beta chains from one sample sequenced in a study of read filtering for tumor transcriptome and immune sequencing. This library used roughly 370 ng RNA and molecular barcoded adaptors spanning alpha/delta and beta/gamma chains. TCRdb recomputed calls from the reads with MiXCR, one row per CDR3 protein. The table records 20,000 to 25,000 distinct CDR3 sequences, approximately 14% of them present only once. Sequencing was performed on a population of CD138-negative cells sorted from bone marrow. The receptors shown here come from a donor at least 40 years old with multiple myeloma.

This clonotype has at least ten counts. The chain is built from TRBV5-1 and TRBJ2-2; the D gene is possibly TRBD2 (6 bases). With 3 bases removed from V and 3 bases from J, the gap between germline ends came to 18 bases. Germline V gene data show CDR1 as SGHRS and CDR2 as YFSETQ. This CDR3 has 17 residues. The CDR3 DNA sequence: TGCGCCAGCAGCTGGAGATGGCGGGGACCTTACACCGGGGAGCTGTTTTTT. This codes for CASSWRWRGPYTGELFF.

The sample holds many counts of this clonotype. The V gene is TRBV29-1, the J gene TRBJ2-5; 8 positions agree with TRBD2. This CDR3 has 17 amino acids. Unmatched junction bases numbered 15, after V lost 4 bases and J lost 2 bases. Germline values: CDR1 SQVTM, CDR2 ANQGSEA. The CDR3 DNA reads as TGCAGCGTTGGGCGAACTAGCGGAAATTTTTTTCAAGAGACCCAGTACTTC. Its translation: CSVGRTSGNFFQETQYF.

This clonotype was seen repeatedly, ten times or more. The chain recombines TRBV6-1 with TRBJ2-3; 9 bases map to TRBD2. The V gene's germline CDR1 is MNHNS and CDR2 SASEGT. The trim removed 6 bases at V and 0 bases at J, leaving 7 bases unmatched. The CDR3 totals 16 residues. In nucleotides, the CDR3 is TGTGCCAGCAGCAGTAGCGGGAGAGCTAGCACAGATACGCAGTATTTT. Translated, it gives CASSSSGRASTDTQYF.

The chain carries TRBV27 and TRBJ2-2; 7 nucleotides align to TRBD1. J was trimmed by 4 bases and V by 2 bases; bases with no gene match: 7. This CDR3 contains 16 residues. Germline CDR1 MNHEY, CDR2 SMNVEV (reference sequence). The CDR3 sequence is CASSLKQQGRTGELFF. The CDR3 bases are TGTGCCAGCAGTTTAAAACAACAGGGGCGCACCGGGGAGCTGTTTTTT.

This clonotype occurred many times. The rearrangement joins TRBV6-5 to TRBJ1-4; D gene ambiguous. Trimming took 8 bases from V and 10 from J, leaving 26 bases between them. The CDR3 has 16 residues. Germline CDR1 and CDR2: MNHEY and SVGAGI. CDR3 DNA: TGTGCCAGCGGCTCCCTCCGGGCCCTTTTTAATAGAAAACTGTTTTTT. Its protein is CASGSLRALFNRKLFF.

The sample holds a few counts of this clonotype. CDR3 bases: TGTGCCAGCAGTTCCCCCCCACTCCGAGTCAGCGAGCAGTACTTC. Amino acids: CASSSPPLRVSEQYF. This chain uses TRBV28 with TRBJ2-7; D gene uncertain. CDR1 MDHEN and CDR2 SYDVKM come from the germline V gene. Between the trimmed V and J ends, which lost 4 bases and 6 bases, there was a span of 19 bases. The CDR3 spans 15 residues.

This clonotype has at least ten counts. The J gene is TRBJ1-4, the V gene TRBV5-6, with D uncertain. V lost 0 bases to trimming and J lost 0 bases, with 6 bases between them. CDR1 is SGHDT, CDR2 YYEEEE, per germline. The CDR3 runs to 15 residues. For the CDR3, the DNA is TGTGCCAGCAGCTTGGAGTATGCAACTAATGAAAAACTGTTTTTT. Protein sequence: CASSLEYATNEKLFF.

This clonotype was picked up many times. The J gene is TRBJ2-6, the V gene TRBV7-2; TRBD1 aligns across 7 bases. The CDR3 contains 16 residues. Germline CDR1 reads SGHTA; CDR2 reads FQGNSA. Here the CDR3 DNA reads TGTGCTATTTTCGGGACAGTCCCCTCTGGGGCCAACGTCCTGACTTTC. Translating it yields CAIFGTVPSGANVLTF.